The 9 T cell receptor beta chains listed next were all sequenced from one sample in a study of shared clonotypes between healthy human individuals. Some clones are missing from TCRdb's copy, which holds only in-frame ones; the method was immunoSEQ multiplex PCR. The repertoire includes about 2 million clones, less than 95% of them detected once, and 0.9% to 1.3% sits in the top ten. Positively selected for CCR7, the CD45RO-negative cells used as naive CD8 cells excluded terminally differentiated effector memory CD45RA+ cells. The material sequenced was naive CD8+ T cells sorted from blood. All receptors come from a young man in good health.

CDR3 loop: CASSMGTLGPEQLSYEQYF. For the CDR3, the DNA is TGTGCCAGTAGTATGGGAACTCTAGGACCCGAACAACTCTCCTACGAGCAGTACTTC. The chain uses TRBV19 and TRBJ2-7; D is unclear. From germline, CDR1 is LNHDA and CDR2 SQIVND (reference sequence). The CDR3 is 19 residues long. The ends were cut back, 3 bases at V and 0 bases at J, with 24 bases in the middle.

This clone was seen once. This chain uses TRBV7-6 with TRBJ2-5; 10 positions agree with TRBD2. The CDR3 length is 15 residues. Trimming removed 5 bases from V and 0 bases from J; junction bases left unmatched: 3. CDR1 and CDR2 from the germline V gene are SGHVS and FNYEAQ. The CDR3 sequence is CASSAGLADQETQYF. The CDR3 DNA reads TGTGCCAGCAGCGCCGGACTAGCGGACCAAGAGACCCAGTACTTC.

V usage is TRBV7-8 and J usage is TRBJ2-3; D is unresolved. Trimming stripped 0 bases from V and 3 bases from J, with 10 bases between. The V gene's germline CDR1 is SGHVS and CDR2 FQNEAQ. CDR3 size: 15 residues. The CDR3 DNA reads TGTGCCAGCAGCTTAGCGCAGGCCTCAACAGATACGCAGTATTTT. It yields the protein CASSLAQASTDTQYF.

The rearrangement uses TRBV6-1 and TRBJ2-7; D is undetermined. Germline loops: CDR1 MNHNS, CDR2 SASEGT. V lost 1 base to trimming and J lost 3 bases, with 7 bases between them. The CDR3 sequence is 13 residues long. DNA for the CDR3: TGTGCCAGCAGTGAAGTGTTCGACTACGAGCAGTACTTC. It translates to CASSEVFDYEQYF.

This sequence joins TRBV6-5 and TRBJ1-5; no clear D gene. Trimming took off 3 bases at V and 4 bases at J, with 10 bases between the two ends. CDR1 and CDR2 (germline): MNHEY, SVGAGI. There are 14 residues in the CDR3. The CDR3 bases are TGTGCCAGCAGTTATAGAGTTACTAATCAGCCCCAGCATTTT. Translation: CASSYRVTNQPQHF.

The rearrangement joins TRBV7-8 to TRBJ2-7; maybe TRBD1 (5 bases). CDR1 and CDR2 from the germline V gene are SGHVS and FQNEAQ. V was shortened by 5 bases and J by 3 bases, with 11 bases between the two germline ends. This CDR3 is 13 amino acids long. The DNA of the CDR3 is TGTGCCAGCAGCCCTGTAGACAGCTACGAGCAGTACTTC. Amino acid sequence: CASSPVDSYEQYF.

V and J are TRBV6-1 and TRBJ1-1; TRBD1 matches 9 bases. With V trimmed by 11 bases and J by 3 bases, 4 bases remained unmatched. Germline CDR1 is MNHNS and CDR2 is SASEGT. This CDR3 has 12 residues. The CDR3 protein is CAGDRGDTEAFF. The CDR3 DNA is TGTGCCGGAGACAGGGGGGACACTGAAGCTTTCTTT.

The chain links TRBV9 to TRBJ2-1; 11 bases map to TRBD2. The CDR3 totals 17 residues. Trimming took 4 bases from V and 4 from J; bases not matched to a gene: 10. Germline CDR1 is SGDLS and CDR2 is YYNGEE. CDR3 in amino acids: CASSPNLAGGPYNEQFF. CDR3 DNA: TGTGCCAGCAGCCCAAATCTAGCGGGGGGACCTTACAATGAGCAGTTCTTC.

Comment on this clone: Other DNA sequences in the sample encode the same CDR3. The chain employs TRBV30 and TRBJ2-1; 9 nucleotides line up with TRBD1. Looked up from germline, CDR1 is GTSNPN and CDR2 is SVGIG (reference sequence). The CDR3 runs to 14 residues. Trimming removed 2 bases from V and 3 bases from J; junction bases left unmatched: 2. CDR3 loop: CAWSPGQGYNEQFF. The CDR3 DNA is TGTGCCTGGAGTCCGGGACAGGGCTACAATGAGCAGTTCTTC. The full variable domain, with the rest looked up from reference TRBV30 and TRBJ2-1, is SQTIHQWPATLVQPVGSPLSLECTVEGTSNPNLYWYRQAAGRGLQLLFYSVGIGQISSEVPQNLSASRPQDRQFILSSKKLLLSDSGFYLCAWSPGQGYNEQFFGPGTRLTVL.